Below are 30 T cell receptor beta chains sequenced from a single sample in a study of T cells expressing NK-cell markers. Following a re-call of the 5' RACE reads, TCRdb has one entry per CDR3 protein and lacks DNA. This repertoire includes roughly 300,000 distinct CDR3 sequences. The sample consisted of blood T cells: a sorted CD56 or NKG2C T cell subset, CD4+ or CD8+ T cells, or bulk PBMC T cells (not recorded which). The source is a woman aged 18 to 75 in good health.

J is TRBJ2-1 and V is TRBV7-9; TCRdb designates TRBD2, a call that cannot be tested without DNA. Per germline, CDR1 SEHNR and CDR2 FQNEAQ (reference sequence). There are 14 residues in the CDR3. The CDR3 protein is CASSARDYYNEQFF.

The chain recombines TRBV19 with TRBJ2-2. The CDR3 is 14 residues long. Looked up from germline, CDR1 is LNHDA and CDR2 is SQIVND (reference sequence). CDR3 in amino acids: CASSIRGAPGELFF. The variable domain in full, with the rest retrieved from reference TRBV19 and TRBJ2-2, is DGGITQSPKYLFRKEGQNVTLSCEQNLNHDAMYWYRQDPGQGLRLIYYSQIVNDFQKGDIAEGYSVSREKKESFPLTVTSAQKNPTAFYLCASSIRGAPGELFFGEGSRLTVL.

V usage is TRBV20-1 and J usage is TRBJ2-1; the D call of TRBD1 rests on TCRdb alone, since no DNA is present to check it. Germline loops: CDR1 DFQATT, CDR2 SNEGSKA (reference sequence). This CDR3 has 16 residues. The CDR3 sequence is CSAKGFSPNAYNEQFF.

V gene TRBV5-4 combines with J gene TRBJ2-1. The CDR3 contains 15 residues. CDR1 is SGHNT, CDR2 YYREEE, per germline (reference sequence). This CDR3 reads CASSLGQLNRGEQFF. The variable domain in full, completed from reference TRBV5-4 and TRBJ2-1, reads ETGVTQSPTHLIKTRGQQVTLRCSSQSGHNTVSWYQQALGQGPQFIFQYYREEENGRGNFPPRFSGLQFPNYSSELNVNALELDDSALYLCASSLGQLNRGEQFFGPGTRLTVL.

The V call is TRBV28, the J call TRBJ2-1. Germline CDR1 is MDHEN and CDR2 is SYDVKM. The CDR3 has 12 amino acids. Here the CDR3 reads CASSLVGYEQFF.

The V gene is TRBV6-5, the J gene TRBJ2-2; no DNA is available, so the TRBD2 call from TCRdb remains unchecked. Germline values: CDR1 MNHEY, CDR2 SVGAGI. The CDR3 consists of 15 residues. CDR3 amino acids: CASSYFRGGSGELFF.

This CDR3 is CATSDLGYEQYF. V usage is TRBV24-1 and J usage is TRBJ2-7. This CDR3 is 12 amino acids long. Per germline, CDR1 KGHDR and CDR2 SFDVKD.

V and J are TRBV6-2 or TRBV6-3 and TRBJ1-5; the D call from TCRdb, TRBD1, cannot be confirmed without DNA. This CDR3 comprises 17 residues. Germline V gene data show CDR1 as MNHEY and CDR2 as SVGEGT. The CDR3: CASSSNAGTGHNQPQHF.

The rearrangement joins TRBV12-3 or TRBV12-4 to TRBJ1-2; no DNA is available, so the TRBD1 call from TCRdb remains unchecked. The length of the CDR3 is 13 residues. Here the CDR3 reads CASSPGPGWGYTF.

The rearrangement links TRBV6-5 to TRBJ1-1. This CDR3 comprises 11 residues. The V gene's germline CDR1 is MNHEY and CDR2 SVGAGI. The CDR3: CASSRGIEAFF.

The rearrangement uses TRBV7-2 and TRBJ1-3; TCRdb reports TRBD1, a call that lacks DNA to check it against. Germline V gives CDR1 SGHTA, CDR2 FQGNSA. The CDR3 is 16 amino acids. The CDR3 protein is CASSQDRGGLGNTIYF.

V is TRBV29-1 and J is TRBJ1-4. Germline CDR1 SQVTM, CDR2 ANQGSEA. The CDR3 extends over 14 amino acids. The CDR3 reads CSATGGATNEKLFF.

J is TRBJ1-1 and V is TRBV7-3; with no DNA, the TCRdb D assignment of TRBD1 cannot be verified. The germline V gene encodes CDR1 SGHTA and CDR2 FQGTGA. CDR3 length equals 15 residues. CDR3 loop: CATGAGGLWNTEAFF.

This rearrangement joins TRBV29-1 to TRBJ2-1; there is no DNA to check the TCRdb D call of TRBD1. Germline CDR1 and CDR2: SQVTM and ANQGSEA. The CDR3 runs 11 residues. CDR3 loop: CSGGDYNEQFF.

This chain's CDR3 is CASSLEGHRTYNEQFF. The gene calls are TRBV7-2 and TRBJ2-1; TCRdb indicates TRBD1, and absent DNA this call remains unverified. CDR1 SGHTA and CDR2 FQGNSA come from the germline V gene. There are 16 residues in the CDR3.

V usage is TRBV7-6 and J usage is TRBJ1-3. This CDR3 spans 16 amino acids. Germline V lookup: CDR1 SGHVS, CDR2 FNYEAQ. CDR3 sequence reads: CASSSGLPSSGNTIYF.

V and J are TRBV12-3 or TRBV12-4 and TRBJ1-1. This CDR3 contains 13 residues. CDR3 residues: CASRNNRNTEAFF.

This chain uses TRBV7-2 with TRBJ2-3; TCRdb's assignment of TRBD2 cannot be checked, as there is no DNA. This CDR3 spans 13 amino acids. CDR1 and CDR2 from the germline V gene are SGHTA and FQGNSA. The CDR3 reads CASSEWRADTQYF.

The chain combines TRBV11-2 with TRBJ1-1; the TCRdb D gene call, TRBD1, has no DNA to confirm it. This CDR3 has 14 amino acids. Germline CDR1 is SGHAT and CDR2 is FQNNGV. CDR3 residues: CASSLTGGLTEAFF. Full variable domain (missing parts from reference TRBV11-2 and TRBJ1-1): EAGVAQSPRYKIIEKRQSVAFWCNPISGHATLYWYQQILGQGPKLLIQFQNNGVVDDSQLPKDRFSAERLKGVDSTLKIQPAKLEDSAVYLCASSLTGGLTEAFFGQGTRLTVV.

The chain combines TRBV20-1 with TRBJ2-1; TCRdb indicates TRBD1, and absent DNA this call remains unverified. The CDR3 has 15 amino acids. CDR1 and CDR2 from the germline V gene are DFQATT and SNEGSKA (reference sequence). The CDR3 here is CSARQTGGAYNEQFF.

The chain links TRBV21-1 to TRBJ2-7; TCRdb selects TRBD1, and the lack of DNA leaves this call unchecked. TRBV21-1 is noted as a pseudogene. CDR3 size: 17 residues. Here the CDR3 reads CASSKGSGTGGPYEQYF.

The V gene is TRBV7-2, the J gene TRBJ2-1; TCRdb lists TRBD1, though no DNA is available to test this call. The CDR3 is made up of 16 amino acids. CDR1 is SGHTA, CDR2 FQGNSA, per germline. The CDR3 here is CASSLVVVRTYNEQFF.

V is TRBV2 and J is TRBJ2-2. The CDR3 has 15 residues. Germline assignment: CDR1 SNHLY and CDR2 FYNNEI. The CDR3 sequence is CASSDPWENTGELFF.

The chain has TRBV12-3 or TRBV12-4 and TRBJ2-6; TCRdb picks TRBD2, but there is no DNA to check that call. The CDR3 spans 17 residues. CDR3 sequence reads: CASSLVGALSGANVLTF.

The chain carries TRBV3-1 and TRBJ2-3; lacking DNA, the TRBD1 call made by TCRdb goes unchecked. The CDR3 is 18 amino acids. Germline CDR1 LGHDT, CDR2 YNNKEL (reference sequence). The CDR3 region is CASSQALRSKVGTDTQYF.

This chain connects TRBV7-2 to TRBJ2-7; without DNA, the TCRdb call of TRBD2 cannot be checked. This CDR3 is 15 amino acids long. Germline loops: CDR1 SGHTA, CDR2 FQGNSA. CDR3 residues: CASSLDLAGVREQYF.

The chain is built from TRBV18 and TRBJ2-5; TCRdb selects TRBD1, and the lack of DNA leaves this call unchecked. The CDR3 is 14 residues long. Germline V lookup: CDR1 KGHSH, CDR2 LQKENI. This CDR3 is CASSPPPQGETQYF.

The CDR3 sequence: CSVTRQGTYEQYF. The chain has TRBV29-1 and TRBJ2-7; checking the TCRdb D call of TRBD1 is not possible without DNA. CDR3 length: 13 amino acids. The germline V gene has CDR1 SQVTM and CDR2 ANQGSEA.

This rearrangement joins TRBV27 to TRBJ2-7; absent DNA, TCRdb's TRBD2 call cannot be checked. Germline V gene data show CDR1 as MNHEY and CDR2 as SMNVEV (reference sequence). CDR3 length: 17 amino acids. The chain's CDR3 is CASSPQTLAGVRGEQYF.

V usage is TRBV7-2 and J usage is TRBJ2-1; TCRdb selects TRBD2, and the lack of DNA leaves this call unchecked. Germline V gene data show CDR1 as SGHTA and CDR2 as FQGNSA. The CDR3 covers 14 residues. CDR3 protein: CASSRTGSYNEQFF.